This T cell receptor beta chain is drawn from a study of OX40 agonist ivuxolimab in advanced cancers. Drawing of blood for sampling happened at baseline, at cycle 4 day 1, and at cycle 7 day 1. Only in-frame clones appear in the TCRdb table, and some are missing; sequencing was by immunoSEQ multiplex PCR. The sample includes 61,000 or so clones, around 87% of them seen just once. The sequencing used CD4+ or CD8+ T cells sorted from blood, collected in a trial of the OX40 agonist ivuxolimab. The receptor's source is an adult with an advanced solid tumor such as melanoma, head and neck, liver or kidney cancer.

The DNA for the CDR3 is TGTGCCAGCAGCTTAACCCAGAACCAAGAGACCCAGTACTTC. This codes for CASSLTQNQETQYF. J is TRBJ2-5 and V is TRBV7-2; no reliable D call. CDR3 length: 14 residues. V was shortened by 2 bases and J by 0 bases, with 7 bases between the two germline ends. Germline CDR1 and CDR2: SGHTA and FQGNSA. The full variable domain, with the rest looked up from reference TRBV7-2 and TRBJ2-5, is GAGVSQSPSNKVTEKGKDVELRCDPISGHTALYWYRQSLGQGLEFLIYFQGNSAPDKSGLPSDRFSAERTGGSVSTLTIQRTQQEDSAVYLCASSLTQNQETQYFGPGTRLLVL.